Listed here are 18 T cell receptor beta chains from one sample, sequenced in a study of T cells in Graves' hyperthyroidism and ophthalmopathy. RNA transcripts yielded amplified TCR beta CDR3 regions. The HTBI primer set was used in a first-round RT-PCR of the TCR CDR3. TCRdb itself ran the multiplex PCR reads through MiXCR, one entry per CDR3 protein. The sample holds around 520,000 distinct CDR3 sequences, 13% to 15% seen once. Sequencing used blood. These receptors were obtained from a woman under 30 with Graves' hyperthyroidism.

This clonotype was detected ten times or more. The V and J genes are TRBV6-2 or TRBV6-3 and TRBJ2-2; 9 positions agree with TRBD1. J lost 2 bases, V lost 4 bases, and 2 bases had no gene match. CDR3 length equals 15 residues. Germline CDR1 MNHEY, CDR2 SVGEGT. The CDR3 reads CASSLTGGNTGELFF. The CDR3 bases are TGTGCCAGCAGTTTGACAGGGGGAAACACCGGGGAGCTGTTTTTT.

At least ten counts were recorded for this clonotype. J is TRBJ2-2 and V is TRBV2; D is undetermined. The CDR3 consists of 10 residues. CDR1 SNHLY and CDR2 FYNNEI come from the germline V gene. Trimming stripped 7 bases from V and 7 bases from J, with 4 bases between. The CDR3 loop reads CASMRGELFF. In DNA, the CDR3 is TGTGCCAGCATGCGCGGGGAGCTGTTTTTT.

The table lists this clonotype with many counts. The rearrangement joins TRBV3-1 to TRBJ2-7; no reliable D call. In germline, CDR1 is LGHDT, CDR2 YNNKEL (reference sequence). V was trimmed by 5 bases and J by 6 bases, leaving 14 bases between them. This CDR3 region has 13 residues. The CDR3 sequence is CASSSGWNLEQYF. As DNA, the CDR3 is TGTGCCAGCAGCTCTGGCTGGAACCTCGAGCAGTACTTC.

In its sample, this clonotype was seen many times. The rearrangement joins TRBV5-4 to TRBJ1-4; the D gene is possibly TRBD1 (6 bases). This CDR3 is 16 amino acids long. From germline, CDR1 is SGHNT and CDR2 YYREEE (reference sequence). V shed 3 bases and J shed 3 bases, with 15 bases lying between them. The chain's CDR3 is CASSWAPGVSNEKLFF. The CDR3 DNA is TGTGCCAGCAGCTGGGCCCCAGGGGTCTCTAATGAAAAACTGTTTTTT.

Ten or more counts support this clonotype. The chain recombines TRBV6-5 with TRBJ1-4, with unresolved D. V lost 0 bases to trimming and J lost 6 bases, with 8 bases between them. Per the germline V gene, CDR1 is MNHEY and CDR2 is SVGAGI. The CDR3 is made up of 14 amino acids. CDR3: CASSYSTFDEKLFF. As DNA, the CDR3 is TGTGCCAGCAGTTACTCGACCTTCGATGAAAAACTGTTTTTT.

This clonotype was observed at least ten times. The gene calls are TRBV2 and TRBJ1-6, with TRBD1 identical over 7 bases. Germline CDR1 and CDR2: SNHLY and FYNNEI. The V and J ends lost 6 bases and 6 bases, in that order; junction bases with no gene match: 8. This CDR3 has 15 amino acids. DNA of the CDR3: TGTGCCAGCAGGATTACCGGGACAGCTAATTCACCCCTCCACTTT. Translation gives CASRITGTANSPLHF.

This clonotype was observed many times. This chain connects TRBV11-2 to TRBJ2-1; 12 bases are a match to TRBD2. Losses at the gene ends were 4 bases for V and 3 bases for J; bases not matched to a gene: 4. CDR3 length: 16 residues. Germline V gene lookup returns CDR1 SGHAT and CDR2 FQNNGV. This CDR3 reads CASSSSSGRDYNEQFF. CDR3 DNA sequence: TGTGCCAGCAGCTCTTCTAGCGGGAGGGACTACAATGAGCAGTTCTTC.

The chain uses TRBV27 and TRBJ2-5; 12 bases are a match to TRBD2. The junction had 0 bases not matched to a gene; V was cut back by 6 bases and J by 1 base. This CDR3 comprises 14 residues. The germline CDR1 and CDR2 sequences are MNHEY and SMNVEV (reference sequence). CDR3 in DNA: TGTGCCAGCAGGGGACTAGCGGGCCAAGAGACCCAGTACTTC. Its protein is CASRGLAGQETQYF.

In this sample, this clonotype turned up many times. The chain employs TRBV27 and TRBJ1-4, with a tentative D call TRBD1 (6 bases). Germline V CDR1 and CDR2: MNHEY, SMNVEV (reference sequence). Trimming shortened V by 1 base and J by 3 bases, and 9 bases separated the two germline ends. The CDR3 totals 15 residues. The CDR3 loop is CASSLLSGANEKLFF. The DNA for the CDR3 is TGTGCCAGCAGTTTATTGTCAGGGGCTAATGAAAAACTGTTTTTT.

This clonotype was detected ten times or more. The genes are TRBV18 and TRBJ1-2; no reliable D call. Trimming cost V 4 bases and J 4 bases, with 13 bases left between them. Germline V CDR1 and CDR2: KGHSH, LQKENI. CDR3 size: 14 residues. The DNA of the CDR3 is TGTGCCAGCTCACTCACCGGGGTGGGCTATGGCTACACCTTC. Translated: CASSLTGVGYGYTF. The full variable domain, in which reference TRBV18 and TRBJ1-2 provide the parts outside the CDR3, is NAGVMQNPRHLVRRRGQEARLRCSPMKGHSHVYWYRQLPEEGLKFMVYLQKENIIDESGMPKERFSAEFPKEGPSILRIQQVVRGDSAAYFCASSLTGVGYGYTFGSGTRLTVV.

This clonotype came up many times. The chain combines TRBV7-9 with TRBJ2-7; 11 nucleotides agree with TRBD2. This CDR3 contains 15 residues. Trimming removed 2 bases from V and 5 bases from J; junction bases left unmatched: 5. The germline V gene has CDR1 SEHNR and CDR2 FQNEAQ (reference sequence). The CDR3 protein is CASSLTSGSYDEQYF. DNA for the CDR3: TGTGCCAGCAGCTTAACTAGCGGGAGTTACGACGAGCAGTACTTC.

The table lists this clonotype with many counts. The chain recombines TRBV12-3 or TRBV12-4 with TRBJ1-1, with a weak D call TRBD1 (5 bases). Trimming stripped 6 bases from V and 7 bases from J, with 15 bases between. There are 13 residues in the CDR3. The CDR3 DNA is TGTGCCAGCAGATTCCGGGACCTTCGTGAAGCTTTCTTT. This sequence encodes CASRFRDLREAFF.

This clonotype was counted only a few times. The chain has TRBV6-1 and TRBJ1-1; tentatively, D is TRBD1 (5 bases). V lost 4 bases, J lost 4 bases, and 16 bases lay in between. This CDR3 contains 15 residues. The germline gives CDR1 MNHNS, CDR2 SASEGT. In nucleotides, the CDR3 is TGTGCCAGCAGTGCCCTACAGGAGCTAAGCACTGAAGCTTTCTTT. This encodes CASSALQELSTEAFF.

The J gene is TRBJ1-1, the V gene TRBV11-2; 7 nucleotides line up with TRBD1. V lost 8 bases to trimming and J lost 1 base; unmatched junction nucleotides: 4. Germline CDR1 reads SGHAT; CDR2 reads FQNNGV. This CDR3 contains 13 residues. CDR3 nucleotides: TGTGCCAGCCGGAGGGGGCGGAACACTGAAGCTTTCTTT. Its translation: CASRRGRNTEAFF.

The V and J genes are TRBV7-3 and TRBJ2-6; D is unclear. Trimming took 2 bases from V and 5 from J, leaving 4 bases between them. Germline assignment: CDR1 SGHTA and CDR2 FQGTGA. The CDR3 runs to 13 residues. CDR3 in DNA: TGTGCCAGCAGCTTACTGCGGGCCAACGTCCTGACTTTC. Translation gives CASSLLRANVLTF.

In this sample, this clonotype turned up many times. The genes are TRBV30 and TRBJ2-2, with D unclear. Germline V gene data show CDR1 as GTSNPN and CDR2 as SVGIG (reference sequence). V was trimmed by 7 bases and J by 6 bases, leaving 9 bases between them. This CDR3 has 11 amino acids. CDR3: CASLHSGELFF. CDR3 nucleotides: TGTGCCTCTCTTCATTCCGGGGAGCTGTTTTTT.

This clonotype was found many times. The V and J genes are TRBV12-3 or TRBV12-4 and TRBJ1-1, with D possibly being TRBD1 (6 bases). The CDR3 runs to 13 residues. The ends were cut back, 4 bases at V and 6 bases at J, with 12 bases in the middle. CDR3 sequence reads: CASSWGGGPEAFF. Here the CDR3 DNA reads TGTGCCAGCAGTTGGGGGGGGGGGCCTGAAGCTTTCTTT.

This clonotype was observed many times. The chain employs TRBV11-3 and TRBJ2-3; D ambiguous. Trimming left V 5 bases short and J 6 bases short, with 12 bases between. The V gene's germline CDR1 is SGHNT and CDR2 YENEEA. This CDR3 region has 13 residues. DNA for the CDR3: TGTGCCAGCAGCCTCGTCCCCCGGGATACGCAGTATTTT. Translated: CASSLVPRDTQYF. Combining the CDR3 with reference TRBV11-3 and TRBJ2-3 gives the whole variable domain EAGVVQSPRYKIIEKKQPVAFWCNPISGHNTLYWYLQNLGQGPELLIRYENEEAVDDSQLPKDRFSAERLKGVDSTLKIQPAELGDSAVYLCASSLVPRDTQYFGPGTRLTVL.